This TCR beta chain appears in the sequencing data of a study of T-cell reconstitution after alpha-beta-depleted transplantation in children. Preparing the TCRbeta library involved the use of unique molecular identifiers. One entry per CDR3 protein, called by TCRdb with MiXCR from the PCR reads. The sample shows approximately 83,000 distinct CDR3 sequences, roughly 7.7% of them seen only once. The table lists this clonotype with many counts. Losses at the gene ends were 7 bases for V and 2 bases for J; bases not matched to a gene: 6. The CDR3 extends over 16 amino acids. This receptor was obtained from a human donor who donated a stem cell graft to a child with congenital amegakaryocytic thrombocytopenia. The starting material was PBMCs from the stem cell graft donor, obtained from the stem cell graft. The chain recombines TRBV12-3 or TRBV12-4 with TRBJ2-3, with 13 bases aligning to TRBD2. DNA for the CDR3: TGTGCCAGCACGGGACTAGCGGGACTTTTCACAGATACGCAGTATTTT. This encodes CASTGLAGLFTDTQYF.